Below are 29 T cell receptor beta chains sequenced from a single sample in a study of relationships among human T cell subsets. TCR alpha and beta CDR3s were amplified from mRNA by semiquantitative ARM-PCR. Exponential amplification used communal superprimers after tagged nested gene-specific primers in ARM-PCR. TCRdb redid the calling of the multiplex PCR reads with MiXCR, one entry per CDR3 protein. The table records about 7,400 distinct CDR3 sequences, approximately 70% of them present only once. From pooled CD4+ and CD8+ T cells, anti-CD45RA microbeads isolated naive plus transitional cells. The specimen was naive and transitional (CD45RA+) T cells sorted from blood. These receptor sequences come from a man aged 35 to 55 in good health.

Here the CDR3 reads CASRRGAHGYGYTF. DNA of the CDR3: TGTGCCAGCCGGCGGGGGGCGCATGGCTATGGCTACACCTTC. The chain is built from TRBV28 and TRBJ1-2; D is perhaps TRBD1 (6 bases). Germline CDR1 and CDR2: MDHEN and SYDVKM. The ends were cut back, 8 bases at V and 4 bases at J, with 17 bases in the middle. The CDR3 sequence is 14 residues long.

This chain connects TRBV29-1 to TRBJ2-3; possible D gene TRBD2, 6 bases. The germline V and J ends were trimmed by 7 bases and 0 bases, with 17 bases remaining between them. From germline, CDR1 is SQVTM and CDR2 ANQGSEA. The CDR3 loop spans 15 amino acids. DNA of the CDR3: TGCAGCGCCGGACGGCGGGGCTTGAGCACAGATACGCAGTATTTT. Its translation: CSAGRRGLSTDTQYF.

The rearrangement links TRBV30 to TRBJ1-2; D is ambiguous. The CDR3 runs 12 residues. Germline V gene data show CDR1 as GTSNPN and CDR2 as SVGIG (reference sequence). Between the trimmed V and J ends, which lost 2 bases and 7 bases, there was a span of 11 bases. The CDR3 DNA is TGTGCCTGGAGTCTGGATAAGGGTGGCTACACCTTC. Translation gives CAWSLDKGGYTF.

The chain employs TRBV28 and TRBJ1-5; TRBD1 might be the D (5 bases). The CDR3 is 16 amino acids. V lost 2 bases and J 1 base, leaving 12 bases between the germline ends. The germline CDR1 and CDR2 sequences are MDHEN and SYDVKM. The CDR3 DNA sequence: TGTGCCAGCAGTTTAGGGGGGACGGGGAGCAATCAGCCCCAGCATTTT. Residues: CASSLGGTGSNQPQHF.

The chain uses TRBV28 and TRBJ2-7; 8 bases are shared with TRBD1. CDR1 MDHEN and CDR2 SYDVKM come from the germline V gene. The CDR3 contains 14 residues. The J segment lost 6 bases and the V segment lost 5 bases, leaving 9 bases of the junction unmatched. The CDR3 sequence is CASSTGTGEGEQYF. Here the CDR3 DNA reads TGTGCCAGCAGTACCGGGACAGGAGAGGGCGAGCAGTACTTC.

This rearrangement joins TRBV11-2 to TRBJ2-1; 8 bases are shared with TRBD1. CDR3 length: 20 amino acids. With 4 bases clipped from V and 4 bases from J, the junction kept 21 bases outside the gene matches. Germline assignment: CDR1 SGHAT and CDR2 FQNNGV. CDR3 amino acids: CASSSPLSPDREVRYNEQFF. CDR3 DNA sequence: TGTGCCAGCAGCTCCCCGTTATCTCCGGACAGGGAGGTTCGATACAATGAGCAGTTCTTC.

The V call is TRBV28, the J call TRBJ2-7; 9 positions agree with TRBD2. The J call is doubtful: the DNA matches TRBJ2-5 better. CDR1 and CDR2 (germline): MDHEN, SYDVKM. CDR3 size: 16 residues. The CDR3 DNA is TGTGCCAGCAGTTTACGAGCGGGAGGCTACCAAGAGACCCAGTACTTC. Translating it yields CASSLRAGGYQETQYF.

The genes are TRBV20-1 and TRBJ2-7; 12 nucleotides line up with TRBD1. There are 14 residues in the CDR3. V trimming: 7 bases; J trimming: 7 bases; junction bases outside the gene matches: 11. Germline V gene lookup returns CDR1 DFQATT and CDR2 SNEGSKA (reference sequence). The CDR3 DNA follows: TGCAGTGGTCTTCCGGGACAGGGGGCAAGAGAGCAGTACTTC. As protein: CSGLPGQGAREQYF.

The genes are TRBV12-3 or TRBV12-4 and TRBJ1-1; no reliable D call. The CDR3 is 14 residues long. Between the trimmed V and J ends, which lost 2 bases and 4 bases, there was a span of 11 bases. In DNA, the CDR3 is TGTGCCAGCAGTTTATCGGGGATGGGCACTGAAGCTTTCTTT. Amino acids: CASSLSGMGTEAFF.

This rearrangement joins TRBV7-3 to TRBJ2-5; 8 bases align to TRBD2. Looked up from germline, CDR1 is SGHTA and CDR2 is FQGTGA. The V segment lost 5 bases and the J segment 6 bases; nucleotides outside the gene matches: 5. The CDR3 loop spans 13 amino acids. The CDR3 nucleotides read TGTGCCAGCAGCCCCCGGGAGGGACAGACCCAGTACTTC. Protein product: CASSPREGQTQYF. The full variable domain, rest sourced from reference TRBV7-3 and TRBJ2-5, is GAGVSQTPSNKVTEKGKYVELRCDPISGHTALYWYRQSLGQGPEFLIYFQGTGAADDSGLPNDRFFAVRPEGSVSTLKIQRTERGDSAVYLCASSPREGQTQYFGPGTRLLVL.

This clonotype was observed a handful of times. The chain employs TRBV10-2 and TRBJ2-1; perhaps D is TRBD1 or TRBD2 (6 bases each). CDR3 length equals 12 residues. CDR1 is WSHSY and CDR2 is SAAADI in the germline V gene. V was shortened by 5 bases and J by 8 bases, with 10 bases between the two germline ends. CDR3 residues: CASSSGGDEQFF. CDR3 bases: TGCGCCAGCAGTTCCGGGGGCGATGAGCAGTTCTTC.

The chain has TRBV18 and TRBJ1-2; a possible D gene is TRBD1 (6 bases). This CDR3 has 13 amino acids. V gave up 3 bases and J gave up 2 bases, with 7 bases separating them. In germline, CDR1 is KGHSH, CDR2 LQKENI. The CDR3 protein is CASSPGQNYGYTF. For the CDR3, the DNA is TGTGCCAGCTCACCGGGACAAAACTATGGCTACACCTTC.

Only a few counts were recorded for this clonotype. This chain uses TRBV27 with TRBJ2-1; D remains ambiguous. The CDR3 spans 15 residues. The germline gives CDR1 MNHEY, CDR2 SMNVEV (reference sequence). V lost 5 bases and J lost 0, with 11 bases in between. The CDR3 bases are TGTGCCAGCAGTGGTGGCGGCGGCTCCTACAATGAGCAGTTCTTC. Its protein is CASSGGGGSYNEQFF.

CDR3 in DNA: TGTGCCAGCAGTTCCCCGACCCGGGTGCCGGAAGCTTTCTTT. Protein sequence: CASSSPTRVPEAFF. This rearrangement joins TRBV27 to TRBJ1-1; the D is unclear. The germline V gene encodes CDR1 MNHEY and CDR2 SMNVEV (reference sequence). The CDR3 consists of 14 residues. Between the trimmed V and J ends, which lost 4 bases and 8 bases, there was a span of 17 bases.

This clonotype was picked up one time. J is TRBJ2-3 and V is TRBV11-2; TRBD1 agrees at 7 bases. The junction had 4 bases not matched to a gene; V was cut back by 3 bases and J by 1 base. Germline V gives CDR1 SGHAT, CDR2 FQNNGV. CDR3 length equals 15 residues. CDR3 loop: CASSLLGGGTDTQYF. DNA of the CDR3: TGTGCCAGCAGCTTGCTAGGGGGCGGCACAGATACGCAGTATTTT.

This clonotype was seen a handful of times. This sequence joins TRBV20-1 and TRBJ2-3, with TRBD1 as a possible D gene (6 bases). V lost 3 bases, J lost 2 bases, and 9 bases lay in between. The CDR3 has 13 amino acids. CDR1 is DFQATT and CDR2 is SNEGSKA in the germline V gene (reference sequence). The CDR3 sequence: CSARDSYTDTQYF. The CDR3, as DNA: TGCAGTGCTAGGGACAGCTACACAGATACGCAGTATTTT.

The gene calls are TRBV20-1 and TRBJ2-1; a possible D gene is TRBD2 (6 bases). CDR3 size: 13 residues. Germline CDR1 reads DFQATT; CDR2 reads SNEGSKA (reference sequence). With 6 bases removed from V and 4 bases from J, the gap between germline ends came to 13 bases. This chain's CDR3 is CSALLRDYNEQFF. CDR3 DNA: TGCAGTGCCCTTTTGCGGGATTACAATGAGCAGTTCTTC.

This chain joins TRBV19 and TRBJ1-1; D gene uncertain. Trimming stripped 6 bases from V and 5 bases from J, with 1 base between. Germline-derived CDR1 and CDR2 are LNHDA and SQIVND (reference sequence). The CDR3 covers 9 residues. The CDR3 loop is CASRTEAFF. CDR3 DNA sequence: TGTGCCAGTAGGACTGAAGCTTTCTTT.

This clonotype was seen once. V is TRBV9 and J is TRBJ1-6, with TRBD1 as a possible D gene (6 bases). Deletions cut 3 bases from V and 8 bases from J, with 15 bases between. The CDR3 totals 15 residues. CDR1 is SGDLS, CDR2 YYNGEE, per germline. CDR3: CASSEGAGDDSPLHF. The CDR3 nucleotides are TGTGCCAGCAGCGAGGGAGCAGGGGACGATTCACCCCTCCACTTT.

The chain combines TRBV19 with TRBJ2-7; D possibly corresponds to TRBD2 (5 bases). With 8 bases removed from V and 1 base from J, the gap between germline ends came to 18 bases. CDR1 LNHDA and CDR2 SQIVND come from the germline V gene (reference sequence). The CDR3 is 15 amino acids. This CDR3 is CASEGWSDGSYEQYF. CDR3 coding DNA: TGTGCCAGTGAGGGTTGGAGTGACGGATCCTACGAGCAGTACTTC.

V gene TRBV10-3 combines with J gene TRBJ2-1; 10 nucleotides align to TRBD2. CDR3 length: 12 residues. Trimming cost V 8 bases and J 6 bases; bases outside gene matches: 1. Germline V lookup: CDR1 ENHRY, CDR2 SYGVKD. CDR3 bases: TGTGCCATCCTAGCGGGGGCCAATGAGCAGTTCTTC. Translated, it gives CAILAGANEQFF.

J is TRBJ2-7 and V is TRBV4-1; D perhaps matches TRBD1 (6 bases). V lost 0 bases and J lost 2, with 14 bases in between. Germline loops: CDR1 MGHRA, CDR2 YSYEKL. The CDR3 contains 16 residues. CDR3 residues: CASSQDPTGGPYEQYF. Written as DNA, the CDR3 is TGCGCCAGCAGCCAAGATCCGACAGGTGGGCCCTACGAGCAGTACTTC.

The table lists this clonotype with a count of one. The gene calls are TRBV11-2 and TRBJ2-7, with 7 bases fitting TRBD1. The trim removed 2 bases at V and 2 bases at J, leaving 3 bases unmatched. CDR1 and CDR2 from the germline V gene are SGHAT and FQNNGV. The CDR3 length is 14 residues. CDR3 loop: CASSLQDRPYEQYF. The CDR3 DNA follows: TGTGCCAGCAGCTTACAGGACAGGCCCTACGAGCAGTACTTC.

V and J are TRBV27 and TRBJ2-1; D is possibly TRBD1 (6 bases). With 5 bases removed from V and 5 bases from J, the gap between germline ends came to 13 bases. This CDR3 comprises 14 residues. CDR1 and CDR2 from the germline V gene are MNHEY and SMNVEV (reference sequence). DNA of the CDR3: TGTGCCAGCAGTACCAGGACAGTGAACAATGAGCAGTTCTTC. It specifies CASSTRTVNNEQFF.

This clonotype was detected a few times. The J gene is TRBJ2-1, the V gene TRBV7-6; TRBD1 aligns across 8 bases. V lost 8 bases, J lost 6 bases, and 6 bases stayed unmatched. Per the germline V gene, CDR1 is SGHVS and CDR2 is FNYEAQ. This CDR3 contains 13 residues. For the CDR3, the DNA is TGTGCCAGCGGCAGGGGGCGAGGCAATGAGCAGTTCTTC. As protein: CASGRGRGNEQFF.

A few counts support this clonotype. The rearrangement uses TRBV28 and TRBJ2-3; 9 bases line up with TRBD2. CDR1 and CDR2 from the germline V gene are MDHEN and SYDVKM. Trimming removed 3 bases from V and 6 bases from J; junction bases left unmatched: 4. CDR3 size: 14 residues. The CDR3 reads CASSLGLAADTQYF. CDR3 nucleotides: TGTGCCAGCAGTTTGGGACTAGCAGCCGATACGCAGTATTTT.

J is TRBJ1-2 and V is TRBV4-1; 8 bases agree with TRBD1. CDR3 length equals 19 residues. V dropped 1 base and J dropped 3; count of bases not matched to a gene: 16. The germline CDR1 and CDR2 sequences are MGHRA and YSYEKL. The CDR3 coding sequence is TGCGCCAGCAGCCAAGGACCAGGCGGAAGGACAGGGAAAGACTATGGCTACACCTTC. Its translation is CASSQGPGGRTGKDYGYTF.

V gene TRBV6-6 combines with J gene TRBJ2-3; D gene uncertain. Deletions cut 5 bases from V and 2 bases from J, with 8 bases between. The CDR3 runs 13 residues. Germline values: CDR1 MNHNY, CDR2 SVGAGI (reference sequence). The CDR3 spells CASSLTYTDTQYF. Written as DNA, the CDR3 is TGTGCCAGCAGTCTAACATACACAGATACGCAGTATTTT.

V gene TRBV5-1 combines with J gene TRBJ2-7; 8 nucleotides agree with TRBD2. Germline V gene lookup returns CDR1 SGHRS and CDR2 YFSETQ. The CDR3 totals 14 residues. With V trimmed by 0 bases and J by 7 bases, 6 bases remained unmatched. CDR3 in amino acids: CASSLVRGAGEQYF. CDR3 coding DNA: TGCGCCAGCAGCTTGGTGCGGGGGGCCGGGGAGCAGTACTTC.